This is a list of T cell receptor beta chains from one sample in a study of beta chain features in type 1 diabetes. Assay: immunoSEQ multiplex PCR; the TCRdb copy retains only in-frame clones and omits some. The repertoire holds 250,000 to 400,000 clones, with less than 15% as singletons. The source material was central memory CD4+ T cells from blood. All receptors derive from a young man in good health. The CDR3 runs from the conserved cysteine through the conserved F or W. The D gene is left open where the match is weak. Expanded clones are given a class, and other clones once, few, many or no size at all.

v_call: TRBV5-1
clone_size: few
j_call: TRBJ2-7
d_call: NA
cdr3_aa: CASRRDLEIMGEQYF
cdr3_nt: TGCGCCAGCAGACGGGACCTCGAAATTATGGGAGAGCAGTACTTC

v_call: TRBV25-1
clone_size: few
j_call: TRBJ2-2
d_call: NA
cdr3_aa: CASKDTTNTGELFF
cdr3_nt: TGTGCCAGCAAGGACACGACGAACACCGGGGAGCTGTTTTTT

v_call: TRBV5-4
clone_size: NA
j_call: TRBJ2-3
d_call: TRBD2
cdr3_aa: CASSFSGTSTDTQYF
cdr3_nt: TGTGCCAGCAGCTTTAGCGGGACGTCCACAGATACGCAGTATTTT

v_call: TRBV6-1
clone_size: few
j_call: TRBJ1-6
d_call: NA
cdr3_aa: CASSEALRGAYHSPLHF
cdr3_nt: TGTGCCAGCAGTGAAGCGCTTCGGGGGGCCTACCATTCACCCCTCCACTTT

v_call: TRBV7-9
clone_size: few
j_call: TRBJ1-5
d_call: TRBD1
cdr3_aa: CASSLGGTGTGSQPQHF
cdr3_nt: TGTGCCAGCAGCTTGGGAGGTACCGGGACAGGGAGTCAGCCCCAGCATTTT

v_call: TRBV6-1
clone_size: few
j_call: TRBJ2-3
d_call: NA
cdr3_aa: CAGGLSTDTQYF
cdr3_nt: TGTGCCGGGGGACTTAGCACAGATACGCAGTATTTT

v_call: TRBV25-1
clone_size: few
j_call: TRBJ1-2
d_call: NA
cdr3_aa: CASSPGSGVWGYTF
cdr3_nt: TGTGCCAGCAGTCCCGGATCTGGGGTTTGGGGCTACACCTTC

v_call: TRBV7-9
clone_size: NA
j_call: TRBJ2-7
d_call: TRBD2
cdr3_aa: CASSLRASGGVAEQYF
cdr3_nt: TGTGCCAGCAGCCTCCGGGCTAGCGGGGGGGTAGCCGAGCAGTACTTC

v_call: TRBV7-7
clone_size: NA
j_call: TRBJ2-5
d_call: TRBD2
cdr3_aa: CASSPLTSGDETQYF
cdr3_nt: TGTGCCAGCAGCCCCCTGACTAGCGGGGACGAGACCCAGTACTTC

v_call: TRBV6-5
clone_size: NA
j_call: TRBJ2-7
d_call: TRBD1
cdr3_aa: CASRPGQTYEQYF
cdr3_nt: TGTGCCAGCCGACCGGGACAGACTTACGAGCAGTACTTC

v_call: TRBV29-1
clone_size: few
j_call: TRBJ1-1
d_call: NA
cdr3_aa: CSVGVGAGQTFF
cdr3_nt: NA

v_call: TRBV19
clone_size: few
j_call: TRBJ2-4
d_call: NA
cdr3_aa: CASSAGAQGIQYF
cdr3_nt: TGTGCCAGTAGTGCGGGGGCTCAAGGCATTCAGTACTTC

v_call: TRBV4-1
clone_size: NA
j_call: TRBJ2-6
d_call: NA
cdr3_aa: CASSQGGQRVSGANVLTF
cdr3_nt: TGCGCCAGCAGCCAGGGGGGACAGAGAGTTTCTGGGGCCAACGTCCTGACTTTC

v_call: TRBV7-2
clone_size: few
j_call: TRBJ2-7
d_call: NA
cdr3_aa: CASGRGRAYEQYF
cdr3_nt: TGTGCCAGCGGGCGAGGGCGGGCCTACGAGCAGTACTTC

v_call: TRBV7-2
clone_size: few
j_call: TRBJ1-1
d_call: TRBD1
cdr3_aa: CASSMGQGGLGTEAFF
cdr3_nt: TGTGCCAGCAGCATGGGACAGGGAGGATTGGGCACTGAAGCTTTCTTT

v_call: TRBV6-5
clone_size: few
j_call: TRBJ2-3
d_call: NA
cdr3_aa: CASSSRGATDTQYF
cdr3_nt: TGTGCCAGCAGTAGCAGGGGGGCCACAGATACGCAGTATTTT

v_call: TRBV5-1
clone_size: few
j_call: TRBJ2-2
d_call: NA
cdr3_aa: CASTRDTGELFF
cdr3_nt: TGCGCCAGCACCAGAGACACCGGGGAGCTGTTTTTT

v_call: TRBV4-1
clone_size: NA
j_call: TRBJ1-6
d_call: TRBD1
cdr3_aa: CASSQSDRDSPLHF
cdr3_nt: TGCGCCAGCAGCCAGTCGGACAGGGATTCACCCCTCCACTTT

v_call: TRBV2
clone_size: NA
j_call: TRBJ2-2
d_call: TRBD2
cdr3_aa: CASSVPPGASGNRGELFF
cdr3_nt: TGTGCCAGCAGTGTCCCCCCCGGGGCTAGCGGGAATAGGGGGGAGCTGTTTTTT

v_call: TRBV11-2
clone_size: few
j_call: TRBJ1-2
d_call: NA
cdr3_aa: CASSRAGQEVDGYTF
cdr3_nt: TGTGCCAGCAGCCGAGCGGGCCAAGAGGTGGATGGCTACACCTTC

v_call: TRBV6-5
clone_size: few
j_call: TRBJ2-1
d_call: TRBD1
cdr3_aa: CASSYGQGSYNEQFF
cdr3_nt: TGTGCCAGCAGTTACGGACAGGGATCCTACAATGAGCAGTTCTTC

v_call: TRBV28
clone_size: few
j_call: TRBJ1-1
d_call: NA
cdr3_aa: CASSSAGYRDEAFF
cdr3_nt: TGTGCCAGCAGTTCCGCCGGATACAGGGATGAAGCTTTCTTT

v_call: TRBV7-2
clone_size: NA
j_call: TRBJ2-2
d_call: NA
cdr3_aa: CASSPRGSFANTGELFF
cdr3_nt: TGTGCCAGCAGCCCCCGCGGCTCATTCGCGAACACCGGGGAGCTGTTTTTT

v_call: TRBV25-1
clone_size: NA
j_call: TRBJ1-2
d_call: TRBD1
cdr3_aa: CASRETGDGYTF
cdr3_nt: TGTGCCAGCAGGGAAACAGGGGATGGCTACACCTTC

v_call: TRBV5-6
clone_size: few
j_call: TRBJ2-7
d_call: TRBD1
cdr3_aa: CASSLRRGFSSYEQYF
cdr3_nt: TGTGCCAGCAGCTTGCGCAGGGGGTTTTCGTCCTACGAGCAGTACTTC

v_call: TRBV5-6
clone_size: few
j_call: TRBJ2-2
d_call: NA
cdr3_aa: CASSSPSGGELFF
cdr3_nt: TGTGCCAGCAGCTCCCCCTCGGGAGGGGAGCTGTTTTTT

v_call: TRBV11-2
clone_size: NA
j_call: TRBJ1-2
d_call: NA
cdr3_aa: CASSLGSGGYGYTF
cdr3_nt: TGTGCCAGCAGCTTAGGATCCGGGGGCTATGGCTACACCTTC

v_call: TRBV2
clone_size: NA
j_call: TRBJ2-5
d_call: NA
cdr3_aa: CASSVQGSETQYF
cdr3_nt: TGTGCCAGCAGTGTACAGGGCTCGGAGACCCAGTACTTC

v_call: TRBV9
clone_size: few
j_call: TRBJ1-2
d_call: NA
cdr3_aa: CASSVSGARGYGYTF
cdr3_nt: TGTGCCAGCAGCGTATCAGGGGCGCGGGGCTATGGCTACACCTTC

v_call: TRBV30
clone_size: few
j_call: TRBJ2-6
d_call: NA
cdr3_aa: CAWSATRGFVSGANVLTF
cdr3_nt: TGTGCCTGGAGTGCGACTAGAGGGTTTGTTTCTGGGGCCAACGTCCTGACTTTC

v_call: TRBV2
clone_size: few
j_call: TRBJ1-4
d_call: TRBD1
cdr3_aa: CASSGQGARGEKLFF
cdr3_nt: TGTGCCAGCAGTGGTCAGGGGGCGCGGGGTGAAAAACTGTTTTTT

v_call: TRBV29-1
clone_size: NA
j_call: TRBJ1-2
d_call: NA
cdr3_aa: CSVGRQPNYGYTF
cdr3_nt: TGCAGCGTTGGCCGGCAGCCTAACTATGGCTACACCTTC

v_call: TRBV7-2
clone_size: once
j_call: TRBJ2-3
d_call: TRBD2
cdr3_aa: CASSQGLAGGPETDTQYF
cdr3_nt: TGTGCCAGCAGCCAGGGACTAGCGGGAGGGCCGGAAACAGATACGCAGTATTTT

v_call: TRBV6-5
clone_size: NA
j_call: TRBJ2-5
d_call: NA
cdr3_aa: CASRPREKGRETQYF
cdr3_nt: TGTGCCAGCAGGCCCCGGGAGAAGGGGCGAGAGACCCAGTACTTC

v_call: TRBV6-1
clone_size: few
j_call: TRBJ1-5
d_call: TRBD1
cdr3_aa: CASSQGASNQPQHF
cdr3_nt: TGTGCCAGCAGTCAGGGGGCAAGCAATCAGCCCCAGCATTTT

v_call: TRBV4-1
clone_size: NA
j_call: TRBJ2-3
d_call: NA
cdr3_aa: CASSQSLAHSTDTQYF
cdr3_nt: TGCGCCAGCAGCCAATCCCTAGCGCATAGCACAGATACGCAGTATTTT

v_call: TRBV9
clone_size: few
j_call: TRBJ2-1
d_call: TRBD2
cdr3_aa: CASSVDPPSGIYNEQFF
cdr3_nt: TGTGCCAGCAGCGTAGATCCCCCAAGCGGGATCTACAATGAGCAGTTCTTC

v_call: TRBV7-3
clone_size: few
j_call: TRBJ2-1
d_call: NA
cdr3_aa: CASSPTWVGYNEQFF
cdr3_nt: TGTGCCAGCAGCCCCACATGGGTGGGCTACAATGAGCAGTTCTTC

v_call: TRBV9
clone_size: NA
j_call: TRBJ2-2
d_call: TRBD2
cdr3_aa: CASSETSGTLATGELFF
cdr3_nt: TGTGCCAGCAGCGAGACTAGCGGAACACTAGCCACCGGGGAGCTGTTTTTT

v_call: TRBV5-4
clone_size: few
j_call: TRBJ2-1
d_call: NA
cdr3_aa: CASRGGGGSYNEQFF
cdr3_nt: TGTGCCAGCAGGGGAGGGGGGGGCTCCTACAATGAGCAGTTCTTC

v_call: TRBV6-1
clone_size: few
j_call: TRBJ2-5
d_call: NA
cdr3_aa: CASSEQTQTKQETQYF
cdr3_nt: TGTGCCAGCAGTGAACAGACGCAAACGAAGCAAGAGACCCAGTACTTC

v_call: TRBV7-6
clone_size: NA
j_call: TRBJ1-5
d_call: NA
cdr3_aa: CASSPTWGNQPQHF
cdr3_nt: TGTGCCAGCAGCCCAACTTGGGGCAATCAGCCCCAGCATTTT

v_call: TRBV19
clone_size: NA
j_call: TRBJ1-2
d_call: TRBD1
cdr3_aa: CASSPDRGGYGYTF
cdr3_nt: TGTGCCAGTAGCCCGGACAGGGGTGGCTATGGCTACACCTTC

v_call: TRBV29-1
clone_size: NA
j_call: TRBJ2-1
d_call: NA
cdr3_aa: CSVEFGGAWNEQFF
cdr3_nt: TGCAGCGTTGAGTTTGGGGGCGCGTGGAATGAGCAGTTCTTC

v_call: TRBV2
clone_size: few
j_call: TRBJ1-1
d_call: TRBD1
cdr3_aa: CASSFDRAGTEAFF
cdr3_nt: TGTGCCAGCAGTTTTGACAGGGCAGGCACTGAAGCTTTCTTT

v_call: TRBV5-1
clone_size: NA
j_call: TRBJ2-6
d_call: NA
cdr3_aa: CASSLVPQSSGANVLTF
cdr3_nt: TGCGCCAGCAGCTTGGTTCCCCAGAGCTCTGGGGCCAACGTCCTGACTTTC